This passage covers 5 T cell receptor beta chains from one sample sequenced in a study of blood T cell repertoires in COVID-19. Profiling relied on immunoSEQ multiplex PCR, and the TCRdb table lists in-frame clones only, not all of them. The table lists about 46,000 clones, 80% to 90% of them singletons. Material for sequencing was peripheral blood. These receptors originate from a woman of 80 years or more with COVID-19, enrolled during active disease.

The J gene is TRBJ2-6, the V gene TRBV29-1; D not certain. V was trimmed by 6 bases and J by 0 bases, leaving 12 bases between them. The germline gives CDR1 SQVTM, CDR2 ANQGSEA. The CDR3 is 15 residues long. The CDR3 reads CSVAGHGSGANVLTF. The CDR3 nucleotides read TGCAGCGTGGCAGGTCACGGCTCTGGGGCCAACGTCCTGACTTTC.

CDR3 sequence (DNA): TGTGCCAGCAGTTACTCGAGAGCGGGGGGATCCTACGAGCAGTACTTC. Translating it yields CASSYSRAGGSYEQYF. The V call is TRBV6-6, the J call TRBJ2-7; 9 nucleotides agree with TRBD2. There are 16 residues in the CDR3. Trimming at V came to 0 bases and at J to 1 base, leaving 4 bases not matched to a gene. The germline V gene encodes CDR1 MNHNY and CDR2 SVGAGI (reference sequence).

The chain has TRBV24-1 and TRBJ2-3, with 9 bases matching TRBD2. The CDR3 consists of 15 residues. Germline V gives CDR1 KGHDR, CDR2 SFDVKD. J was trimmed by 6 bases and V by 0 bases; bases with no gene match: 3. The CDR3 here is CATSDLVAGGDTQYF. CDR3 in DNA: TGTGCCACCAGTGATTTGGTGGCGGGAGGGGATACGCAGTATTTT.

The chain employs TRBV24-1 and TRBJ1-4; maybe TRBD1 (5 bases). The V gene's germline CDR1 is KGHDR and CDR2 SFDVKD. V lost 3 bases to trimming and J lost 7 bases, with 11 bases between them. CDR3 length: 14 amino acids. This chain's CDR3 is CATSDPGQGEKLFF. The CDR3 DNA sequence: TGTGCCACCAGTGATCCAGGGCAGGGTGAAAAACTGTTTTTT.

As concerns this clone: The identical CDR3 is also encoded by other nucleotide sequences in the sample. This CDR3 reads CASSFPGTGELFF. The CDR3, as DNA: TGTGCCAGCAGCTTTCCAGGGACCGGGGAGCTGTTTTTT. V and J are TRBV5-5 and TRBJ2-2; perhaps TRBD1 as D (5 bases). The CDR3 is 13 amino acids. The V and J ends lost 2 bases and 5 bases respectively, with 7 bases between them. Germline V CDR1 and CDR2: SGHKS, YYEKEE (reference sequence).